This entry lists 31 T cell receptor beta chains sequenced from one sample in a study of blood T cells in healthy people across ages. Together with a sample-barcoded 5' primer, a J-beta primer mix was included in a second PCR lasting about 7 to 11 cycles. TCRdb reprocessed the 5' RACE reads with MiXCR, giving one entry per CDR3 protein. The data show fewer than 1 million distinct CDR3 sequences, under 55% seen once. The sample consisted of blood. Source of these receptors: a man in his sixties in good health.

The CDR3 DNA is TGTGCCAACACCGACAGGGTTCCGTACGAGCAGTACTTC. Protein sequence: CANTDRVPYEQYF. The chain joins TRBV6-2 or TRBV6-3 to TRBJ2-4; the match to TRBD1 covers 7 bases. The tail of the sequence fits TRBJ2-7 better, so the J call may be wrong. CDR3 length equals 13 residues. The germline gives CDR1 MNHEY, CDR2 SVGEGT.

J is TRBJ2-7 and V is TRBV20-1, with D tentatively TRBD2 (5 bases). The J call is uncertain, as TRBJ2-4 better fits the DNA end. The CDR3 has 13 residues. In germline, CDR1 is DFQATT, CDR2 SNEGSKA (reference sequence). CDR3 DNA sequence: TGCAGTTCTTACAGAGGGCTCACCGACATTCAGTACTTC. Amino acids: CSSYRGLTDIQYF.

The V call is TRBV6-2 or TRBV6-3, the J call TRBJ2-1; 11 bases map to TRBD2. The CDR3 consists of 19 residues. Germline values: CDR1 MNHEY, CDR2 SVGEGT. Germline trimming cut 5 bases from V and 3 bases from J; bases unmatched to any gene: 15. CDR3 DNA sequence: TGTGCCAGCAGTAGCTTAGCGGGGGGGCTCCTCGCTTTCTACAATGAGCAGTTCTTC. It specifies CASSSLAGGLLAFYNEQFF.

This clonotype has a handful of counts. CDR3 sequence: CSASPPGTGPHEQYF. The CDR3 nucleotides read TGCAGTGCTAGCCCTCCCGGGACAGGGCCCCACGAGCAGTACTTC. The chain couples TRBV20-1 to TRBJ2-4; 9 positions match TRBD1. The closer fit of TRBJ2-7 to the DNA end suggests the J call may be wrong. CDR3 length: 15 residues. CDR1 is DFQATT and CDR2 is SNEGSKA in the germline V gene (reference sequence).

The genes are TRBV7-2 and TRBJ1-6, with 7 bases identical to TRBD1. The J segment lost 9 bases and the V segment lost 5 bases, leaving 25 bases of the junction unmatched. The CDR3 totals 20 residues. Germline assignment: CDR1 SGHTA and CDR2 FQGNSA. CDR3 in DNA: TGTGCCAGCAGCGCCCAGGGGGTGGCGGAGTTTGTTATCGGTGGTTCACCCCTCCACTTT. It codes for CASSAQGVAEFVIGGSPLHF. The whole variable domain, filled in from reference TRBV7-2 and TRBJ1-6, reads GAGVSQSPSNKVTEKGKDVELRCDPISGHTALYWYRQSLGQGLEFLIYFQGNSAPDKSGLPSDRFSAERTGGSVSTLTIQRTQQEDSAVYLCASSAQGVAEFVIGGSPLHFGNGTRLTVT.

V gene TRBV5-1 combines with J gene TRBJ2-1; perhaps TRBD1 as D (6 bases). V lost 3 bases, J lost 2 bases, and 12 bases lay in between. The V gene's germline CDR1 is SGHRS and CDR2 YFSETQ. CDR3 length: 15 residues. CDR3 DNA: TGCGCCAGCAGCTACGACAGGCCACCCTACAATGAGCAGTTCTTC. Protein sequence: CASSYDRPPYNEQFF.

This clonotype was seen only a few times. V and J are TRBV5-1 and TRBJ2-7; D might be TRBD1 (6 bases). Trimming took off 4 bases at V and 3 bases at J, with 14 bases between the two ends. The CDR3 length is 14 residues. Looked up from germline, CDR1 is SGHRS and CDR2 is YFSETQ. In DNA, the CDR3 is TGCGCCAGCAGCCCGAATTCAGGGGTCTACGAGCAGTACTTC. Its translation is CASSPNSGVYEQYF.

This clonotype was picked up a small number of times. The DNA for the CDR3 is TGTGCCAGCAGCGTATCTCCCCCCCTGAATGGGGCCAACGTCCTGACTTTC. Its translation: CASSVSPPLNGANVLTF. V usage is TRBV7-2 and J usage is TRBJ2-6; D gene ambiguous. Germline CDR1 reads SGHTA; CDR2 reads FQGNSA. The CDR3 spans 17 residues. Trimming shortened V by 5 bases and J by 3 bases, and 17 bases separated the two germline ends.

The V call is TRBV5-5, the J call TRBJ2-7; D is ambiguous. The CDR3 is 14 residues long. V lost 0 bases and J lost 5, with 12 bases in between. In germline, CDR1 is SGHKS, CDR2 YYEKEE (reference sequence). The CDR3 reads CASSLGGNIDEQYF. As DNA, the CDR3 is TGTGCCAGCAGCTTGGGGGGTAATATCGACGAGCAGTACTTC.

The V call is TRBV9, the J call TRBJ2-3, with TRBD1 identical over 7 bases. The CDR3 spans 14 residues. V shed 4 bases, J shed 5 bases, and the junction held 7 bases outside the gene matches. Looked up from germline, CDR1 is SGDLS and CDR2 is YYNGEE. The CDR3 here is CASSPRQGEDTQYF. Written as DNA, the CDR3 is TGTGCCAGCAGCCCCCGGCAGGGGGAAGATACGCAGTATTTT.

The V and J genes are TRBV28 and TRBJ2-1; no clear D gene. With 6 bases removed from V and 6 bases from J, the gap between germline ends came to 12 bases. Germline V gene data show CDR1 as MDHEN and CDR2 as SYDVKM. The CDR3 is 13 amino acids. Here the CDR3 reads CASSLYSGNEQFF. CDR3 sequence (DNA): TGTGCCAGCAGCCTCTATTCAGGCAATGAGCAGTTCTTC.

The gene calls are TRBV5-6 and TRBJ2-3, with 11 bases lining up with TRBD2. CDR1 is SGHDT and CDR2 is YYEEEE in the germline V gene. V lost 3 bases to trimming and J lost 4 bases; unmatched junction nucleotides: 7. CDR3 length equals 16 residues. The chain's CDR3 is CASSYVAGGRSDTQYF. The DNA for the CDR3 is TGTGCCAGCAGCTACGTAGCGGGGGGGCGTTCAGATACGCAGTATTTT.

The rearrangement joins TRBV20-1 to TRBJ2-7; a weak D match, TRBD1 (6 bases). Germline CDR1 reads DFQATT; CDR2 reads SNEGSKA (reference sequence). The CDR3 length is 12 residues. Between the trimmed V and J ends, which lost 5 bases and 7 bases, there was a span of 15 bases. The CDR3 bases are TGCAGTGCTTCGGACAGTGGCTGGGAGCAGTACTTC. Its protein product is CSASDSGWEQYF.

This clonotype has just a few counts. The chain has TRBV5-1 and TRBJ1-2; 11 bases are shared with TRBD1. The CDR3 loop spans 15 amino acids. Germline trimming cut 3 bases from V and 4 bases from J; bases unmatched to any gene: 5. The V gene's germline CDR1 is SGHRS and CDR2 YFSETQ. CDR3: CASSSRDRGSYGYTF. The CDR3 coding sequence is TGCGCCAGCAGCTCGCGGGACAGGGGGTCCTATGGCTACACCTTC.

The chain employs TRBV6-5 and TRBJ1-2, with TRBD1 identical over 8 bases. The CDR3 is 12 amino acids. V was clipped by 2 bases and J by 10 bases; unmatched bases: 3. The germline CDR1 and CDR2 sequences are MNHEY and SVGAGI. The CDR3: CASSYADRDYTF. The DNA for the CDR3 is TGTGCCAGCAGTTACGCGGACAGGGACTACACCTTC.

This sequence joins TRBV18 and TRBJ2-7; the match to TRBD2 covers 7 bases. CDR1 and CDR2 from the germline V gene are KGHSH and LQKENI. The CDR3 is 14 amino acids. V lost 2 bases, J lost 2 bases, and 3 bases stayed unmatched. This chain's CDR3 is CASSPTSETYEQYF. Written as DNA, the CDR3 is TGTGCCAGCTCACCAACTAGCGAGACCTACGAGCAGTACTTC.

In regard to this clonotype: One end of the junction fails to match germline, which may point to a read error. The genes are TRBV5-1 and TRBJ2-7; 9 bases line up with TRBD1. This CDR3 region has 14 residues. The germline V gene has CDR1 SGHRS and CDR2 YFSETQ. The CDR3 region has the DNA TGCGCCAGCAGCTTGGGGGACAGGGTGAACGAGCAGAACTTC. This translates into CASSLGDRVNEQNF.

The chain is built from TRBV6-1 and TRBJ2-1, with D possibly being TRBD2 (5 bases). The germline V and J ends were trimmed by 6 bases and 10 bases, with 22 bases remaining between them. There are 15 residues in the CDR3. Germline-derived CDR1 and CDR2 are MNHNS and SASEGT. The CDR3 bases are TGTGCCAGCAGGGACGGGTTCTCCGGGGTGGGCGAGCAGTTCTTC. This codes for CASRDGFSGVGEQFF.

A note on this clonotype: One base away lies a much larger clone, so this may be a sequencing read error. DNA of the CDR3: TGCAGCGTTGTAGGGACAGTCTATGGCTACACCTTC. This gives the protein CSVVGTVYGYTF. The genes are TRBV29-1 and TRBJ1-2, with TRBD1 matching over 7 bases. Germline CDR1 SQVTM, CDR2 ANQGSEA. With 4 bases clipped from V and 4 bases from J, the junction kept 3 bases outside the gene matches. The CDR3 contains 12 residues.

The rearrangement uses TRBV7-2 and TRBJ2-3, with D unclear. CDR1 SGHTA and CDR2 FQGNSA come from the germline V gene. The CDR3 has 13 residues. Trimming left V 7 bases short and J 3 bases short, with 11 bases between. CDR3 loop: CASTGRSTDTQYF. CDR3 bases: TGTGCCAGCACCGGCAGGTCGACAGATACGCAGTATTTT. The full variable domain, with the rest looked up from reference TRBV7-2 and TRBJ2-3, is GAGVSQSPSNKVTEKGKDVELRCDPISGHTALYWYRQSLGQGLEFLIYFQGNSAPDKSGLPSDRFSAERTGGSVSTLTIQRTQQEDSAVYLCASTGRSTDTQYFGPGTRLTVL.

J is TRBJ2-5 and V is TRBV20-1; 14 nucleotides match TRBD2. Germline trimming cut 1 base from V and 0 bases from J; bases unmatched to any gene: 10. The CDR3 has 19 residues. Germline-derived CDR1 and CDR2 are DFQATT and SNEGSKA (reference sequence). As DNA, the CDR3 is TGCAGTGCTAGAGCCCTAAGGACTAGCGGGGGGAGCAACCAAGAGACCCAGTACTTC. Its translation: CSARALRTSGGSNQETQYF.

To note about this clonotype: A much larger clone lies a single base off, so this may be a read error. The chain joins TRBV7-2 to TRBJ2-5; TRBD1 aligns across 7 bases. V dropped 10 bases and J dropped 2; count of bases not matched to a gene: 16. The CDR3 has 16 amino acids. Germline values: CDR1 SGHTA, CDR2 FQGNSA. Here the CDR3 DNA reads TGTGCCAACTCCCCTCTTAAGGCCAGGGGGCAAGAGACCCAGTACTTC. Its protein product is CANSPLKARGQETQYF.

In this sample, this clonotype turned up many times. The gene calls are TRBV7-9 and TRBJ2-7; either TRBD1 or TRBD2 may supply D (5 bases each). Germline loops: CDR1 SEHNR, CDR2 FQNEAQ (reference sequence). Between the trimmed V and J ends, which lost 5 bases and 0 bases, there was a span of 11 bases. CDR3 size: 14 residues. CDR3 nucleotides: TGTGCCAGCAGCCGGGACGTTTACTCCTACGAGCAGTACTTC. Residues: CASSRDVYSYEQYF.

A few counts support this clonotype. The chain uses TRBV6-5 and TRBJ2-1, with TRBD1 identical over 7 bases. After removal of 2 bases from V and 5 bases from J, the junction contained 3 bases not matched to a gene. This CDR3 region has 14 residues. The germline gives CDR1 MNHEY, CDR2 SVGAGI. The CDR3 loop is CASSYGTVNNEQFF. As DNA, the CDR3 is TGTGCCAGCAGTTACGGGACAGTAAACAATGAGCAGTTCTTC.

The gene calls are TRBV12-3 or TRBV12-4 and TRBJ1-5; weak D call: TRBD2 (5 bases). Gene TRBJ2-2 matches the end of the DNA better, so the J call may be wrong. This CDR3 is 14 amino acids long. The CDR3 spells CASRSSGAIGELFF. DNA of the CDR3: TGTGCCAGCCGCTCAAGCGGCGCGATCGGGGAGCTGTTTTTT.

V gene TRBV27 combines with J gene TRBJ1-5; 12 bases match TRBD1. This CDR3 has 15 amino acids. With 5 bases clipped from V and 6 bases from J, the junction kept 5 bases outside the gene matches. Germline assignment: CDR1 MNHEY and CDR2 SMNVEV (reference sequence). The DNA of the CDR3 is TGTGCCAGCAGTCCTAGGGACAGGGGGCTTCAGCCCCAGCATTTT. Its protein is CASSPRDRGLQPQHF.

The chain carries TRBV5-1 and TRBJ2-5; D is possibly TRBD1 (5 bases). This CDR3 is built from 15 residues. V lost 1 base and J lost 5, with 15 bases in between. Germline V gene lookup returns CDR1 SGHRS and CDR2 YFSETQ. The CDR3 DNA is TGCGCCAGCAGCTTGAGCGCAGGGTCCGAGGAGACCCAGTACTTC. Its protein product is CASSLSAGSEETQYF.

The sample holds a few counts of this clonotype. The chain uses TRBV6-6 and TRBJ2-5; TRBD1 matches at 7 bases. The CDR3 spans 14 residues. CDR1 MNHNY and CDR2 SVGAGI come from the germline V gene (reference sequence). With 6 bases clipped from V and 2 bases from J, the junction kept 6 bases outside the gene matches. The CDR3, as DNA: TGTGCCAGCAGAGCTTCGGGACAGCAAGAGACCCAGTACTTC. Translating gives CASRASGQQETQYF.

This clonotype was seen a few times. The chain couples TRBV5-1 to TRBJ1-2; no clear D gene. This CDR3 spans 12 amino acids. V shed 0 bases and J shed 8 bases, with 8 bases lying between them. CDR1 is SGHRS, CDR2 YFSETQ, per germline. The CDR3 is CASSLALEGYTF. The DNA of the CDR3 is TGCGCCAGCAGCTTGGCCCTTGAGGGCTACACCTTC.

The V and J genes are TRBV7-2 and TRBJ1-2; 9 bases line up with TRBD1. Germline V gene lookup returns CDR1 SGHTA and CDR2 FQGNSA. This CDR3 region has 16 residues. The V gene end was trimmed by 8 bases and the J gene end by 4 bases; junction bases not matched to a gene: 14. The CDR3 sequence: CASRGHQPGQGYGYTF. CDR3 nucleotide sequence: TGTGCCAGCCGAGGGCATCAACCGGGACAGGGCTATGGCTACACCTTC.

This clonotype appeared many times. V is TRBV4-3 and J is TRBJ2-7; D possibly matches TRBD1 or TRBD2 (5 bases each). Germline V lookup: CDR1 LGHNA, CDR2 YSLEER. The ends were cut back, 0 bases at V and 6 bases at J, with 12 bases in the middle. CDR3 length equals 14 residues. CDR3 protein: CASSQDLGVSEQYF. The CDR3 DNA follows: TGCGCCAGCAGCCAAGATTTGGGGGTGAGCGAGCAGTACTTC.